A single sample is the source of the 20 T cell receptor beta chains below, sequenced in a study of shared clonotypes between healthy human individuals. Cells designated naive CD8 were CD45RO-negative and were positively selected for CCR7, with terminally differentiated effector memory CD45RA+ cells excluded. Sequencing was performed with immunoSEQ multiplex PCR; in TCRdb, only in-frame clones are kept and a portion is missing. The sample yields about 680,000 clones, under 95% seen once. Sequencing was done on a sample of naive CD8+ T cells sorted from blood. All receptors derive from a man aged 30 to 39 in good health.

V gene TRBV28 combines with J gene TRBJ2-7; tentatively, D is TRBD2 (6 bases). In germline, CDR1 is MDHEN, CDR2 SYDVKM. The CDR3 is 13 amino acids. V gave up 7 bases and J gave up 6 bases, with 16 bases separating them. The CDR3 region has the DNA TGTGCCAGCAAGTTCGGGAGTATCGGCGAGCAGTACTTC. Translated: CASKFGSIGEQYF. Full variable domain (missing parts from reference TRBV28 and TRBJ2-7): DVKVTQSSRYLVKRTGEKVFLECVQDMDHENMFWYRQDPGLGLRLIYFSYDVKMKEKGDIPEGYSVSREKKERFSLILESASTNQTSMYLCASKFGSIGEQYFGPGTRLTVT.

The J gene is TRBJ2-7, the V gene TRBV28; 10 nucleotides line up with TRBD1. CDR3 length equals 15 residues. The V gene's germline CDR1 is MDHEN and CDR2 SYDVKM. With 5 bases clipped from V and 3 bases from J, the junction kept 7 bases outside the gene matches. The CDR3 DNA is TGTGCCAGCAGTGGACTGGGACAGGGGAACTACGAGCAGTACTTC. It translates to CASSGLGQGNYEQYF.

CDR3 coding DNA: TGTGCCAGCAGTGAAGCCTGGACTGTGTACGAGCAGTACTTC. This sequence encodes CASSEAWTVYEQYF. This rearrangement joins TRBV6-1 to TRBJ2-7, with D tentatively TRBD2 (5 bases). Germline CDR1 MNHNS, CDR2 SASEGT. V lost 0 bases to trimming and J lost 4 bases, with 10 bases between them. This CDR3 contains 14 residues.

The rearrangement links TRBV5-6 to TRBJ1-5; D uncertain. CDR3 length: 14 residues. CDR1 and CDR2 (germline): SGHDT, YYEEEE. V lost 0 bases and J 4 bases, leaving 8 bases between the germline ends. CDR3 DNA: TGTGCCAGCAGCTTGGGGGCCGCGAATCAGCCCCAGCATTTT. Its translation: CASSLGAANQPQHF.

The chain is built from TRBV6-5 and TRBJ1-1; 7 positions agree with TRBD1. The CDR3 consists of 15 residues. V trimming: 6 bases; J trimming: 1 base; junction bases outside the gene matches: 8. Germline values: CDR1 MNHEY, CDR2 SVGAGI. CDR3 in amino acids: CASRAGTDKNTEAFF. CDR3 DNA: TGTGCCAGCAGAGCCGGGACAGATAAGAACACTGAAGCTTTCTTT.

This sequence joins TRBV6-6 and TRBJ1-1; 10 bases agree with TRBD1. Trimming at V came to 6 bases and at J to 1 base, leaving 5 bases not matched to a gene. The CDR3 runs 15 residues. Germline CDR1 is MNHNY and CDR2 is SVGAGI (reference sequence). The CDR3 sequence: CASSATGGWNTEAFF. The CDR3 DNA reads TGTGCCAGCAGCGCGACAGGGGGCTGGAACACTGAAGCTTTCTTT.

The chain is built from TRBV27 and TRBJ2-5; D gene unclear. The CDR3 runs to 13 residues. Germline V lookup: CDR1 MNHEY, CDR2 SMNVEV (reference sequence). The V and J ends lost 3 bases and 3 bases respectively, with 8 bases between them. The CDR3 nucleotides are TGTGCCAGCAGTTTTTCCACGGAAGAGACCCAGTACTTC. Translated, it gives CASSFSTEETQYF.

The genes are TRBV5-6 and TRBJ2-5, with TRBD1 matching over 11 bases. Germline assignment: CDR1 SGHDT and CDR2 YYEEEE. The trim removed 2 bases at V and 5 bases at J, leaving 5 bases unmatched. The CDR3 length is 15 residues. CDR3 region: CASSLGQGAWETQYF. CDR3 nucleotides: TGTGCCAGCAGCTTAGGACAGGGGGCTTGGGAGACCCAGTACTTC.

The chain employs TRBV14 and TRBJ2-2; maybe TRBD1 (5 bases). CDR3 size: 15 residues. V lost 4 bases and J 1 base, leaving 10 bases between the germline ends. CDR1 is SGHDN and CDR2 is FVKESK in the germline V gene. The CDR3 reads CASSRFTGNTGELFF. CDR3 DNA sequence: TGTGCCAGCAGCCGTTTTACAGGGAACACCGGGGAGCTGTTTTTT.

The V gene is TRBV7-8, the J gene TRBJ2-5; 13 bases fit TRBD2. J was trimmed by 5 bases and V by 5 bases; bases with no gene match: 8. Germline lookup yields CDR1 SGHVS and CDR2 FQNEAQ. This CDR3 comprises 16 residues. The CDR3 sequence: CASSKGLAGLWETQYF. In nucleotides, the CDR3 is TGTGCCAGCAGCAAGGGACTAGCGGGACTGTGGGAGACCCAGTACTTC.

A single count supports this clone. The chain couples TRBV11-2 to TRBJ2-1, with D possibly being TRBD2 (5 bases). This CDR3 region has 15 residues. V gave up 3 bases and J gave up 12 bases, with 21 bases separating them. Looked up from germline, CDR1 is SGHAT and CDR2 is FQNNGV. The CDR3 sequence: CASSFSVEEARGQFF. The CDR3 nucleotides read TGTGCCAGCAGCTTTTCTGTAGAGGAGGCCCGGGGGCAGTTCTTC.

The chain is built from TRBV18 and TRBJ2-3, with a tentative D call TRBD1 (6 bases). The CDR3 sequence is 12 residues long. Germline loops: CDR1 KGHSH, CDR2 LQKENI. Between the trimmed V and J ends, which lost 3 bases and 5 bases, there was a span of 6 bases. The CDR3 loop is CASSPTGDTQYF. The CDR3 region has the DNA TGTGCCAGCTCACCGACAGGAGATACGCAGTATTTT.

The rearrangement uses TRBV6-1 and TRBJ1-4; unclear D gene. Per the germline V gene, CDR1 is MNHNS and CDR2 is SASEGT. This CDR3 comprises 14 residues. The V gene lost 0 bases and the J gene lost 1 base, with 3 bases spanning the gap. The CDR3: CASSEAVTNEKLFF. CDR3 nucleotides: TGTGCCAGCAGTGAAGCGGTAACTAATGAAAAACTGTTTTTT.

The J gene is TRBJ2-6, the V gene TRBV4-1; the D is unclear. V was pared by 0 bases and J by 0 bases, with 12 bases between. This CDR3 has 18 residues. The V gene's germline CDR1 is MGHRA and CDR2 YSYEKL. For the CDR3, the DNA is TGCGCCAGCAGCCAAGATGCCCTCACTGTCTCTGGGGCCAACGTCCTGACTTTC. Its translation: CASSQDALTVSGANVLTF.

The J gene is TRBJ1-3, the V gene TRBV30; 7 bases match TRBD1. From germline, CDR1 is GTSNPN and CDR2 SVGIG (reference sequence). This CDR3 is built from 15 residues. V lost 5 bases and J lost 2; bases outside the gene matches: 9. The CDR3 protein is CAWDQGGETGNTIYF. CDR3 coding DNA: TGTGCCTGGGACCAGGGGGGGGAAACTGGAAACACCATATATTTT.

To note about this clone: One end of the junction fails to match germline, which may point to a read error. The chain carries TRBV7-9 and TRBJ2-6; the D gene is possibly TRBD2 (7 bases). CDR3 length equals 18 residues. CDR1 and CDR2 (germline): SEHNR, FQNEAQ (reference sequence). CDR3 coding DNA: TGTGCCAGCAGCTCCGCGGGGGCAGGTAGCTCTGGGGCCAACGTCCTGATTTTC. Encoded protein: CASSSAGAGSSGANVLIF.

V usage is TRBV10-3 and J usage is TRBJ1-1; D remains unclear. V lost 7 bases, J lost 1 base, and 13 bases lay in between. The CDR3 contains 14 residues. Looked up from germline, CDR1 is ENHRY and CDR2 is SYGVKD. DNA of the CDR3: TGTGCCATCACACCCGGCTGGGGGAACACTGAAGCTTTCTTT. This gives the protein CAITPGWGNTEAFF.

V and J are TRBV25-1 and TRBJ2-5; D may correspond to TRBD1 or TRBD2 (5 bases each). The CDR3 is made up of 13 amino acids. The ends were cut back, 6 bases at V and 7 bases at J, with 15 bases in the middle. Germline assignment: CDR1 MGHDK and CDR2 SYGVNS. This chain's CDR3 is CASRGTPVWTQYF. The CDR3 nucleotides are TGTGCCAGCAGGGGGACGCCCGTCTGGACCCAGTACTTC.

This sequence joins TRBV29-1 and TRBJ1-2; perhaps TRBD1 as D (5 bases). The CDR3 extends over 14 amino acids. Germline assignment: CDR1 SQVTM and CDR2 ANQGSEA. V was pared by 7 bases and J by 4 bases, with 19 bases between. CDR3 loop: CSETQRGNGYGYTF. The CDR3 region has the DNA TGCAGCGAGACACAGCGGGGCAACGGCTATGGCTACACCTTC.

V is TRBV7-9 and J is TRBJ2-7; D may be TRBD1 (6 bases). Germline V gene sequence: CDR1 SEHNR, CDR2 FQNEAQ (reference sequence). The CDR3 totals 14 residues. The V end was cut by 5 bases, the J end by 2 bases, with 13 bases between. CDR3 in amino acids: CASSHREYPYEQYF. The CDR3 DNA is TGTGCCAGCAGCCACAGGGAATACCCCTACGAGCAGTACTTC.